A single sample gave rise to the 29 T cell receptor beta chains below, sequenced in a study of T cells in Graves' hyperthyroidism and ophthalmopathy. Authors of the study amplified TCR beta CDR3 regions from RNA transcripts. A set of HTBI primers served as the primers for a first-round RT-PCR of the TCR CDR3. TCRdb called the multiplex PCR reads again in MiXCR, with one record for every CDR3 protein. The sample lists about 300,000 distinct CDR3 sequences, around 15% occurring once. The specimen was blood. All receptors derive from a woman in her thirties or forties with Graves' hyperthyroidism.

This clonotype was seen a single time. The conserved phenylalanine or tryptophan is not found at the CDR3 terminus, so this likely reflects a read error. The chain combines TRBV30 with TRBJ2-7; D is unclear. Germline loops: CDR1 GTSNPN, CDR2 SVGIG (reference sequence). This CDR3 spans 12 amino acids. Trimming removed 0 bases from V and 6 bases from J, with 9 bases in between. CDR3 region: CAWSVHRSEQYL. The CDR3 bases are TGTGCCTGGAGTGTACATAGGAGCGAGCAGTACTTA.

This clonotype was picked up many times. CDR3 in amino acids: CASSFTSGTQETQYF. DNA for the CDR3: TGTGCCAGCAGCTTTACTAGCGGGACCCAAGAGACCCAGTACTTC. The chain uses TRBV7-9 and TRBJ2-5; TRBD2 aligns across 10 bases. The CDR3 has 15 amino acids. V lost 3 bases, J lost 1 base, and 2 bases stayed unmatched. The V gene's germline CDR1 is SEHNR and CDR2 FQNEAQ (reference sequence). The full variable domain, with the rest looked up from reference TRBV7-9 and TRBJ2-5, is DTGVSQNPRHKITKRGQNVTFRCDPISEHNRLYWYRQTLGQGPEFLTYFQNEAQLEKSRLLSDRFSAERPKGSFSTLEIQRTEQGDSAMYLCASSFTSGTQETQYFGPGTRLLVL.

This clonotype was recorded many times. The gene calls are TRBV7-9 and TRBJ1-5; unclear D gene. The V gene lost 1 base and the J gene lost 4 bases, with 2 bases spanning the gap. The CDR3 runs 12 residues. Germline V gene data show CDR1 as SEHNR and CDR2 as FQNEAQ (reference sequence). The CDR3 DNA follows: TGTGCCAGCAGCTTAGAAAATCAGCCCCAGCATTTT. It translates to CASSLENQPQHF.

There are a few counts of this clonotype. The V and J genes are TRBV12-3 or TRBV12-4 and TRBJ2-2; D remains unclear. V shed 3 bases and J shed 5 bases, with 10 bases lying between them. This CDR3 region has 14 residues. The CDR3 coding sequence is TGTGCCAGCAGTTTCCTACTCCAGACCGGGGAGCTGTTTTTT. Protein: CASSFLLQTGELFF.

This clonotype occurred a few times. The chain combines TRBV7-9 with TRBJ2-5, with 10 nucleotides matching TRBD1. V shed 6 bases, J shed 5 bases, and the junction held 9 bases outside the gene matches. Germline CDR1 SEHNR, CDR2 FQNEAQ (reference sequence). The CDR3 is 15 residues long. CDR3 in DNA: TGTGCCAGCAGTCCGCCGGGACAGGGGTTGGAGACCCAGTACTTC. Its protein is CASSPPGQGLETQYF.

This clonotype occurred many times. The gene calls are TRBV6-2 or TRBV6-3 and TRBJ2-1, with 8 bases aligning to TRBD1. Germline V gene lookup returns CDR1 MNHEY and CDR2 SVGEGT. CDR3 size: 18 residues. Trimming cost V 7 bases and J 2 bases; bases outside gene matches: 16. The DNA of the CDR3 is TGTGCCAGCATTGGACAGGGTCGAACTAATGAGCCCTACAATGAGCAGTTCTTC. Its translation: CASIGQGRTNEPYNEQFF.

As to this clonotype: This may stem from a read error, because a much larger clone lies one nucleotide away. A read error is likely, as this CDR3 ends without the conserved phenylalanine or tryptophan. The J gene is TRBJ2-7, the V gene TRBV12-3 or TRBV12-4; maybe TRBD1 (5 bases). The CDR3 length is 13 residues. The V and J ends lost 6 bases and 1 base respectively, with 10 bases between them. The CDR3 protein is CASSFRDSYEQYS. The CDR3, as DNA: TGTGCCAGCAGCTTCAGGGATTCCTACGAGCAGTACTCC.

The table lists this clonotype with many counts. The chain uses TRBV2 and TRBJ1-2; 8 bases match TRBD1. Germline trimming cut 1 base from V and 7 bases from J; bases unmatched to any gene: 2. There are 13 residues in the CDR3. Germline V gene sequence: CDR1 SNHLY, CDR2 FYNNEI. The CDR3 spells CASSEGTGLGYTF. CDR3 coding DNA: TGTGCCAGCAGTGAAGGGACAGGGCTTGGCTACACCTTC.

This clonotype was counted a few times. This chain connects TRBV4-1 to TRBJ1-3; no definite D call. CDR1 and CDR2 (germline): MGHRA, YSYEKL. The CDR3 length is 15 residues. V lost 0 bases and J 0 bases, leaving 6 bases between the germline ends. Written as DNA, the CDR3 is TGCGCCAGCAGCCAAGACCCTAGCTCTGGAAACACCATATATTTT. Amino acid sequence: CASSQDPSSGNTIYF.

This chain uses TRBV2 with TRBJ2-1, with TRBD2 identical over 13 bases. The CDR3 totals 15 residues. The V and J ends lost 7 bases and 7 bases, in that order; junction bases with no gene match: 7. Germline CDR1 reads SNHLY; CDR2 reads FYNNEI. The CDR3 nucleotides read TGTGCCAGCAAAGAAGGACTAGCGGGAGATAATGAGCAGTTCTTC. Its protein is CASKEGLAGDNEQFF.

This clonotype was observed at least ten times. J is TRBJ1-6 and V is TRBV20-1, with 9 bases identical to TRBD1. The CDR3 length is 16 residues. Looked up from germline, CDR1 is DFQATT and CDR2 is SNEGSKA (reference sequence). V lost 7 bases to trimming and J lost 7 bases; unmatched junction nucleotides: 14. The CDR3 loop reads CSGKTGTGSWNSPLHF. CDR3 nucleotides: TGCAGTGGAAAAACCGGGACAGGGAGTTGGAATTCACCCCTCCACTTT.

This clonotype has ten or more counts. The rearrangement uses TRBV29-1 and TRBJ1-1; 12 nucleotides agree with TRBD1. The CDR3 has 14 residues. In germline, CDR1 is SQVTM, CDR2 ANQGSEA. V lost 7 bases, J lost 4 bases, and 7 bases stayed unmatched. The CDR3 DNA reads TGCAGCGCCCTGGGGGGACAGGGGGCCACTGAAGCTTTCTTT. This translates into CSALGGQGATEAFF.

Concerning this clonotype itself: One base away lies a much larger clone, so this may be a sequencing read error. The genes are TRBV14 and TRBJ2-7, with D maybe TRBD2 (5 bases). Germline values: CDR1 SGHDN, CDR2 FVKESK. The CDR3 runs to 15 residues. The chain's CDR3 is CASSQGTPITYEQHF. The CDR3 DNA is TGTGCCAGCAGCCAAGGGACTCCTATTACCTACGAGCAGCACTTC.

This clonotype was picked up a small number of times. V is TRBV7-9 and J is TRBJ1-2; a weak D match, TRBD1 (6 bases). The CDR3 has 15 amino acids. The V end lost 1 base, the J end lost 4 bases, and 13 bases lay between the germline ends. Germline V CDR1 and CDR2: SEHNR, FQNEAQ (reference sequence). CDR3 amino acids: CASSLERTAAYGYTF. The CDR3 DNA reads TGTGCCAGCAGCTTAGAGAGGACAGCGGCCTATGGCTACACCTTC. Full variable domain (outside the CDR3, taken from reference TRBV7-9 and TRBJ1-2): DTGVSQNPRHKITKRGQNVTFRCDPISEHNRLYWYRQTLGQGPEFLTYFQNEAQLEKSRLLSDRFSAERPKGSFSTLEIQRTEQGDSAMYLCASSLERTAAYGYTFGSGTRLTVV.

This clonotype was seen many times. The chain couples TRBV2 to TRBJ1-5, with unresolved D. Germline V gene lookup returns CDR1 SNHLY and CDR2 FYNNEI. The CDR3 runs to 14 residues. With 3 bases removed from V and 4 bases from J, the gap between germline ends came to 10 bases. The CDR3 loop is CASSDKRANQPQHF. CDR3 nucleotide sequence: TGTGCCAGCAGTGATAAGCGGGCAAATCAGCCCCAGCATTTT.

The rearrangement joins TRBV11-2 to TRBJ2-3, with D perhaps matching TRBD2 (6 bases). The CDR3 extends over 14 amino acids. Per the germline V gene, CDR1 is SGHAT and CDR2 is FQNNGV. The V gene lost 6 bases and the J gene lost 1 base, with 11 bases spanning the gap. The CDR3 sequence: CASRQWEGTDTQYF. The DNA for the CDR3 is TGTGCCAGCAGACAGTGGGAGGGCACAGATACGCAGTATTTT.

In this sample, this clonotype turned up many times. CDR3 sequence: CASSITDSYEQYF. In DNA, the CDR3 is TGTGCCAGCAGTATTACGGACTCCTACGAGCAGTACTTC. This rearrangement joins TRBV2 to TRBJ2-7, with no clear D. Germline V gene data show CDR1 as SNHLY and CDR2 as FYNNEI. Between the trimmed V and J ends, which lost 5 bases and 0 bases, there was a span of 8 bases. This CDR3 comprises 13 residues. Together with reference TRBV2 and TRBJ2-7, the CDR3 gives the full variable domain: EPEVTQTPSHQVTQMGQEVILRCVPISNHLYFYWYRQILGQKVEFLVSFYNNEISEKSEIFDDQFSVERPDGSNFTLKIRSTKLEDSAMYFCASSITDSYEQYFGPGTRLTVT.

This clonotype was counted ten times or more. The chain uses TRBV3-1 and TRBJ2-3; D tentatively fits TRBD1 or TRBD2 (5 bases each). The germline V and J ends were trimmed by 1 base and 2 bases, with 10 bases remaining between them. The CDR3 is made up of 15 amino acids. The V gene's germline CDR1 is LGHDT and CDR2 YNNKEL (reference sequence). The CDR3 protein is CASSQGGSSTDTQYF. The CDR3 DNA reads as TGTGCCAGCAGCCAAGGGGGGAGCTCCACAGATACGCAGTATTTT.

The chain has TRBV15 and TRBJ2-5, with D perhaps TRBD2 (6 bases). V lost 2 bases and J lost 0, with 10 bases in between. The CDR3 has 15 amino acids. Germline V gene sequence: CDR1 LNHNV, CDR2 YYDKDF (reference sequence). The CDR3 region is CATSRKTGDQETQYF. CDR3 DNA: TGTGCCACCAGCAGAAAGACGGGAGACCAAGAGACCCAGTACTTC.

There are many counts of this clonotype. V is TRBV2 and J is TRBJ2-5, with D possibly TRBD2 on 7 matching bases. The germline gives CDR1 SNHLY, CDR2 FYNNEI. This CDR3 spans 15 amino acids. V was clipped by 0 bases and J by 1 base, with 9 bases between them. The CDR3 region has the DNA TGTGCCAGCAGTGAAGCGAGGGGGGGCCAAGAGACCCAGTACTTC. This encodes CASSEARGGQETQYF.

This clonotype was detected ten times or more. J is TRBJ1-2 and V is TRBV6-1; weak D call: TRBD1 (6 bases). Looked up from germline, CDR1 is MNHNS and CDR2 is SASEGT. CDR3 size: 13 residues. V gave up 6 bases and J gave up 8 bases, with 16 bases separating them. Here the CDR3 reads CASRPGTLVGYTF. CDR3 nucleotide sequence: TGTGCCAGCAGACCCGGGACATTGGTAGGCTACACCTTC.

In its sample, this clonotype was seen many times. The gene calls are TRBV11-1 and TRBJ2-2; 11 nucleotides match TRBD2. Trimming removed 6 bases from V and 4 bases from J; junction bases left unmatched: 7. This CDR3 has 16 amino acids. Per germline, CDR1 SGHAT and CDR2 FQDESV (reference sequence). The CDR3 loop reads CASRLVAGGSTGELFF. CDR3 sequence (DNA): TGTGCCAGCAGACTCGTAGCGGGAGGGAGCACCGGGGAGCTGTTTTTT.

This clonotype showed up many times. J is TRBJ2-7 and V is TRBV7-2; 10 bases map to TRBD1. Losses at the gene ends were 5 bases for V and 6 bases for J; bases not matched to a gene: 10. This CDR3 region has 15 residues. Germline V gene data show CDR1 as SGHTA and CDR2 as FQGNSA. The CDR3 protein is CASSAGQGDRSEQYF. The CDR3 nucleotides read TGTGCCAGCAGCGCTGGACAGGGGGATCGATCCGAGCAGTACTTC.

This clonotype was picked up many times. This rearrangement joins TRBV18 to TRBJ1-1; D possibly corresponds to TRBD1 (5 bases). Trimming shortened V by 10 bases and J by 0 bases, and 12 bases separated the two germline ends. The CDR3 has 13 amino acids. CDR1 is KGHSH and CDR2 is LQKENI in the germline V gene. The CDR3 sequence: CATSTDMNTEAFF. CDR3 in DNA: TGTGCCACCTCGACGGACATGAACACTGAAGCTTTCTTT.

This clonotype has a count of ten or more. This chain uses TRBV10-3 with TRBJ2-7, with 10 nucleotides matching TRBD1. The germline V gene encodes CDR1 ENHRY and CDR2 SYGVKD. The trim removed 3 bases at V and 3 bases at J, leaving 5 bases unmatched. The CDR3 length is 15 residues. In DNA form, the CDR3 reads TGTGCCATCAGTGAACCCGGGACAGGGGACTACGAGCAGTACTTC. It is translated as CAISEPGTGDYEQYF.

In this sample, this clonotype turned up many times. The V and J genes are TRBV28 and TRBJ1-2; D might be TRBD1 (6 bases). CDR1 and CDR2 from the germline V gene are MDHEN and SYDVKM. CDR3 length: 13 amino acids. V shed 5 bases and J shed 4 bases, with 11 bases lying between them. CDR3 residues: CASSLRTAYGYTF. The CDR3 DNA sequence: TGTGCCAGCAGTCTGCGGACAGCCTATGGCTACACCTTC.

This clonotype was seen more than once but under ten times. J is TRBJ1-5 and V is TRBV20-1; D is perhaps TRBD1 (6 bases). Germline V gene sequence: CDR1 DFQATT, CDR2 SNEGSKA (reference sequence). The V and J ends lost 0 bases and 0 bases respectively, with 18 bases between them. The CDR3 is made up of 18 amino acids. The CDR3, as DNA: TGCAGTGCTAGAGACGGGGGCGGGGGTCTTTATAGCAATCAGCCCCAGCATTTT. The encoded protein is CSARDGGGGLYSNQPQHF.

This clonotype was seen ten or more times. The gene calls are TRBV7-9 and TRBJ2-7; 7 bases fit TRBD2. Losses at the gene ends were 5 bases for V and 4 bases for J; bases not matched to a gene: 17. CDR1 is SEHNR and CDR2 is FQNEAQ in the germline V gene (reference sequence). This CDR3 region has 17 residues. DNA for the CDR3: TGTGCCAGCAGCCCGCCGGGCGGGAGATTTGAATGGTACGAGCAGTACTTC. This gives the protein CASSPPGGRFEWYEQYF.

The sample holds many counts of this clonotype. This rearrangement joins TRBV6-1 to TRBJ2-7; D may be TRBD2 (5 bases). The CDR3 is 13 residues long. Germline V CDR1 and CDR2: MNHNS, SASEGT. The V end lost 5 bases, the J end lost 1 base, and 9 bases lay between the germline ends. CDR3 protein: CASSFERSYEQYF. The CDR3 DNA sequence: TGTGCCAGCAGTTTTGAGCGGTCCTACGAGCAGTACTTC.